What follows are 27 T cell receptor beta chains derived from one specimen sequenced in a study of T cell responses to AZD1222 COVID-19 vaccine. Sequenced by immunoSEQ multiplex PCR; TCRdb stores in-frame clones only, minus some. The repertoire has 150,000 to 200,000 clones, over 80% of them found once; the top ten carry roughly 6%. Sample: peripheral blood, taken on day 0 of AZD1222 vaccination. The receptors were sampled from an adult in good health.

The V call is TRBV27, the J call TRBJ2-1, with a possible D match to TRBD1 (5 bases). The germline gives CDR1 MNHEY, CDR2 SMNVEV (reference sequence). CDR3 length: 14 amino acids. Trimming cost V 2 bases and J 2 bases, with 7 bases left between them. CDR3: CASSLQDTYNEQFF. CDR3 nucleotides: TGTGCCAGCAGTTTACAGGACACCTACAATGAGCAGTTCTTC.

This clone was observed a single time. This chain joins TRBV20-1 and TRBJ2-7, with a weak D call TRBD2 (5 bases). This CDR3 region has 11 residues. The ends were cut back, 7 bases at V and 2 bases at J, with 9 bases in the middle. Germline values: CDR1 DFQATT, CDR2 SNEGSKA (reference sequence). CDR3 amino acids: CSGTSTYEQYF. As DNA, the CDR3 is TGCAGTGGGACTTCAACCTACGAGCAGTACTTC.

In DNA, the CDR3 is TGTGCCAGCAGCCGGAGGGTGGAAAAACTGTTTTTT. Amino acid sequence: CASSRRVEKLFF. The V call is TRBV7-9, the J call TRBJ1-4; no reliable D call. Germline lookup yields CDR1 SEHNR and CDR2 FQNEAQ (reference sequence). Trimming left V 5 bases short and J 8 bases short, with 9 bases between. This CDR3 spans 12 amino acids. The entire variable domain, with the rest obtained from reference TRBV7-9 and TRBJ1-4, is as follows: DTGVSQNPRHKITKRGQNVTFRCDPISEHNRLYWYRQTLGQGPEFLTYFQNEAQLEKSRLLSDRFSAERPKGSFSTLEIQRTEQGDSAMYLCASSRRVEKLFFGSGTQLSVL.

Concerning this clone: This CDR3 is also generated by other DNA sequences in the sample. The chain links TRBV3-1 (or the pseudogene TRBV3-2) to TRBJ2-5; tentative D call: TRBD2 (5 bases). The V gene lost 3 bases and the J gene lost 3 bases, with 8 bases spanning the gap. The V gene's germline CDR1 is LGHDT and CDR2 YNNKEL (reference sequence). CDR3 length: 13 amino acids. The DNA for the CDR3 is TGTGCCAGCAGCCACTCCGGGGAAGAGACCCAGTACTTC. It specifies CASSHSGEETQYF.

The rearrangement uses TRBV11-2 and TRBJ2-3, with D hard to call. The CDR3 runs 15 residues. Germline assignment: CDR1 SGHAT and CDR2 FQNNGV. V lost 3 bases and J lost 0, with 10 bases in between. CDR3 DNA: TGTGCCAGCAGCTTGGACCACTTCAGCACAGATACGCAGTATTTT. Protein product: CASSLDHFSTDTQYF.

The rearrangement joins TRBV4-3 to TRBJ2-7; 9 positions agree with TRBD1. CDR3 length: 15 amino acids. Germline CDR1 LGHNA, CDR2 YSLEER. With V trimmed by 1 base and J by 2 bases, 3 bases remained unmatched. CDR3: CASSQGGTGPYEQYF. The CDR3 DNA sequence: TGCGCCAGCAGCCAAGGCGGGACAGGGCCCTACGAGCAGTACTTC.

This clone was recorded only once. CDR3 sequence (DNA): TGTGCCACCAGCAGAGACTGGGCTACCCAAGCCTACGAGCAGTACTTC. As protein: CATSRDWATQAYEQYF. V and J are TRBV15 and TRBJ2-7; D call uncertain. The CDR3 is made up of 16 amino acids. V lost 0 bases, J lost 2 bases, and 14 bases lay in between. Germline lookup yields CDR1 LNHNV and CDR2 YYDKDF (reference sequence).

The J gene is TRBJ1-2, the V gene TRBV10-3, with D possibly matching TRBD1 (5 bases). The CDR3 extends over 16 amino acids. Trimming removed 10 bases at V and 4 bases at J, with 25 bases between. Germline values: CDR1 ENHRY, CDR2 SYGVKD. CDR3 in DNA: TGTGCCACGTCCACCCCCGGCAGGGAAGGAGTCTATGGCTACACCTTC. It translates to CATSTPGREGVYGYTF.

The CDR3 DNA reads TGTGCCTGGAGTGTGCACCTCACTAACTATGGCTACACCTTC. This sequence encodes CAWSVHLTNYGYTF. The rearrangement joins TRBV30 to TRBJ1-2; D uncertain. Germline-derived CDR1 and CDR2 are GTSNPN and SVGIG (reference sequence). V dropped 0 bases and J dropped 0 bases, with 8 bases sitting between them. The CDR3 runs to 14 residues.

The gene calls are TRBV19 and TRBJ1-4; 7 nucleotides line up with TRBD1. The J segment lost 8 bases and the V segment lost 7 bases, leaving 10 bases of the junction unmatched. CDR3 size: 14 residues. CDR1 and CDR2 (germline): LNHDA, SQIVND (reference sequence). The CDR3 coding sequence is TGTGCCAGTAAAACCACAGGGGCGAGGGAAAAACTGTTTTTT. Protein sequence: CASKTTGAREKLFF.

The rearrangement links TRBV27 to TRBJ2-7, with 7 bases identical to TRBD1. CDR1 and CDR2 (germline): MNHEY, SMNVEV (reference sequence). V lost 2 bases to trimming and J lost 5 bases; unmatched junction nucleotides: 6. This CDR3 spans 14 amino acids. CDR3 bases: TGTGCCAGCAGTTTAAGGGGACAGCCCCACGAGCAGTACTTC. Amino acids: CASSLRGQPHEQYF.

V is TRBV28 and J is TRBJ2-5, with D possibly TRBD1 on 6 matching bases. CDR1 and CDR2 (germline): MDHEN, SYDVKM. This CDR3 region has 15 residues. V was pared by 2 bases and J by 1 base, with 11 bases between. In DNA, the CDR3 is TGTGCCAGCAGTTTAAGATCAGGGGCCCAAGAGACCCAGTACTTC. Its protein is CASSLRSGAQETQYF.

The chain joins TRBV3-1 (or the pseudogene TRBV3-2) to TRBJ1-5; D is ambiguous. This CDR3 has 12 residues. The germline gives CDR1 LGHDT, CDR2 YNNKEL (reference sequence). V shed 1 base and J shed 7 bases, with 5 bases lying between them. The CDR3 loop reads CASSQGWQPQHF. The CDR3 nucleotides are TGTGCCAGCAGCCAAGGTTGGCAGCCCCAGCATTTT.

The chain uses TRBV3-1 (or the pseudogene TRBV3-2) and TRBJ1-3, with D possibly being TRBD1 (5 bases). V dropped 3 bases and J dropped 4 bases, with 10 bases sitting between them. The CDR3 covers 14 residues. Germline V lookup: CDR1 LGHDT, CDR2 YNNKEL (reference sequence). The CDR3 spells CASSHSGTGNTIYF. CDR3 DNA sequence: TGTGCCAGCAGCCATTCGGGGACGGGAAACACCATATATTTT.

The V call is TRBV7-2, the J call TRBJ2-1, with D possibly called TRBD1 or TRBD2 (7 bases each). V was clipped by 5 bases and J by 11 bases, with 19 bases between them. CDR3 length: 14 amino acids. Germline CDR1 and CDR2: SGHTA and FQGNSA. CDR3: CASSPSGTEGKQFF. CDR3 nucleotides: TGTGCCAGCAGCCCAAGCGGGACAGAAGGAAAGCAGTTCTTC. Filled out from reference TRBV7-2 and TRBJ2-1, the complete variable domain reads GAGVSQSPSNKVTEKGKDVELRCDPISGHTALYWYRQSLGQGLEFLIYFQGNSAPDKSGLPSDRFSAERTGGSVSTLTIQRTQQEDSAVYLCASSPSGTEGKQFFGPGTRLTVL.

This clone was found many times. This rearrangement joins TRBV5-1 to TRBJ2-3; 8 bases line up with TRBD2. The CDR3 covers 17 residues. J lost 0 bases, V lost 4 bases, and 10 bases had no gene match. CDR1 is SGHRS, CDR2 YFSETQ, per germline. The CDR3 loop reads CASSSNPSGPSTDTQYF. CDR3 bases: TGCGCCAGCAGCAGCAATCCTAGCGGGCCTAGCACAGATACGCAGTATTTT. The entire variable domain, with the rest obtained from reference TRBV5-1 and TRBJ2-3, is as follows: KAGVTQTPRYLIKTRGQQVTLSCSPISGHRSVSWYQQTPGQGLQFLFEYFSETQRNKGNFPGRFSGRQFSNSRSEMNVSTLELGDSALYLCASSSNPSGPSTDTQYFGPGTRLTVL.

The rearrangement links TRBV6-5 to TRBJ1-5; possibly TRBD1 for D (5 bases). Germline V CDR1 and CDR2: MNHEY, SVGAGI. Trimming removed 6 bases from V and 6 bases from J, with 18 bases in between. CDR3 length: 15 amino acids. DNA for the CDR3: TGTGCCAGCAGGTCGTTGATCTCGGGGGGTCAGCCCCAGCATTTT. This codes for CASRSLISGGQPQHF.

The genes are TRBV4-2 and TRBJ2-3; 8 bases align to TRBD2. CDR3 length equals 15 residues. Germline assignment: CDR1 LGHNA and CDR2 YNFKEQ. Trimming at V came to 2 bases and at J to 1 base, leaving 2 bases not matched to a gene. The CDR3 sequence: CASSQIGGGTDTQYF. CDR3 nucleotides: TGTGCCAGCAGCCAAATCGGGGGGGGCACAGATACGCAGTATTTT.

The gene calls are TRBV28 and TRBJ1-2; 7 bases align to TRBD1. This CDR3 is 13 amino acids long. With 6 bases clipped from V and 5 bases from J, the junction kept 6 bases outside the gene matches. CDR1 and CDR2 (germline): MDHEN, SYDVKM. The CDR3 region is CASRTTGKYGYTF. CDR3 DNA: TGTGCCAGCAGAACGACAGGGAAGTATGGCTACACCTTC.

The CDR3 loop reads CASSVEGHGTSEQFF. The CDR3, as DNA: TGTGCCAGCAGCGTAGAGGGACACGGGACAAGTGAGCAGTTCTTC. The genes are TRBV9 and TRBJ2-1, with TRBD1 as a possible D gene (6 bases). There are 15 residues in the CDR3. CDR1 SGDLS and CDR2 YYNGEE come from the germline V gene. The V and J ends lost 0 bases and 9 bases respectively, with 16 bases between them.

V usage is TRBV5-1 and J usage is TRBJ2-5; D is ambiguous. The V end was cut by 0 bases, the J end by 2 bases, with 5 bases between. The germline V gene has CDR1 SGHRS and CDR2 YFSETQ. This CDR3 spans 13 amino acids. The CDR3 loop is CASSLEPQETQYF. In DNA, the CDR3 is TGCGCCAGCAGCTTGGAACCGCAAGAGACCCAGTACTTC.

The V call is TRBV30, the J call TRBJ2-7; perhaps TRBD1 as D (7 bases). CDR1 and CDR2 from the germline V gene are GTSNPN and SVGIG (reference sequence). The CDR3 sequence is 15 residues long. The ends were cut back, 5 bases at V and 0 bases at J, with 17 bases in the middle. The CDR3 spells CAWARGTASSYEQYF. CDR3 DNA sequence: TGTGCCTGGGCGCGCGGGACAGCGAGCTCCTACGAGCAGTACTTC.

The rearrangement links TRBV4-3 to TRBJ1-2; D uncertain. This CDR3 spans 15 amino acids. The germline CDR1 and CDR2 sequences are LGHNA and YSLEER. Trimming stripped 4 bases from V and 8 bases from J, with 20 bases between. The CDR3 region has the DNA TGCGCCAGCAGCCGCACCGAGCGGAGCTCTCAAGGCTACACCTTC. Translation: CASSRTERSSQGYTF.

The rearrangement links TRBV9 to TRBJ1-3; D remains unclear. With 4 bases removed from V and 0 bases from J, the gap between germline ends came to 14 bases. Germline V gene sequence: CDR1 SGDLS, CDR2 YYNGEE. The CDR3 spans 16 residues. For the CDR3, the DNA is TGTGCCAGCAGCCCGAATCCACAAGACTCTGGAAACACCATATATTTT. Its protein product is CASSPNPQDSGNTIYF.

V usage is TRBV6-6 and J usage is TRBJ1-5; tentatively, D is TRBD1 (6 bases). V lost 6 bases and J lost 0, with 15 bases in between. The CDR3 spans 16 residues. The germline V gene has CDR1 MNHNY and CDR2 SVGAGI (reference sequence). In DNA form, the CDR3 reads TGTGCCAGCAGGCAGAGTGGGGGCAATAGCAATCAGCCCCAGCATTTT. This sequence encodes CASRQSGGNSNQPQHF.

This rearrangement joins TRBV18 to TRBJ1-1; TRBD1 matches at 7 bases. The ends lost 4 bases at V and 0 bases at J; junction bases unmatched: 8. CDR3 length: 16 residues. CDR1 is KGHSH, CDR2 LQKENI, per germline. CDR3 sequence (DNA): TGTGCCAGCTCACGGGAGACAGGGCGTCTGAACACTGAAGCTTTCTTT. This translates into CASSRETGRLNTEAFF.

This clone was detected only once. The chain couples TRBV28 to TRBJ2-3; a weak D match, TRBD2 (6 bases). CDR1 and CDR2 from the germline V gene are MDHEN and SYDVKM. The CDR3 length is 13 residues. The V gene lost 8 bases and the J gene lost 0 bases, with 9 bases spanning the gap. The CDR3 sequence: CASVRGSTDTQYF. DNA for the CDR3: TGTGCCAGCGTTCGGGGGAGCACAGATACGCAGTATTTT.